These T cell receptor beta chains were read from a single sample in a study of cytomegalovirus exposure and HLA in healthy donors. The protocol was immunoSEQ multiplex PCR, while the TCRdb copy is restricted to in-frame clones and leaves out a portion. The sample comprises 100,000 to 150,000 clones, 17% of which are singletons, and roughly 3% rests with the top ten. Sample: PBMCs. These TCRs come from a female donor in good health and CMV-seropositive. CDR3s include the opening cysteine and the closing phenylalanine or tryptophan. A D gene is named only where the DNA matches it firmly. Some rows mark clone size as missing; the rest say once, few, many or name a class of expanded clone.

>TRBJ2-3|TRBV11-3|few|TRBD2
TGTGCCAGCAGCTTAGGACTAGCGGTCACAGATACGCAGTATTTT
CASSLGLAVTDTQYF
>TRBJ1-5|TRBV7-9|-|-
TGTGCCAGCAGCCCGACTCAGGGGACGCCCCAGCATTTT
CASSPTQGTPQHF
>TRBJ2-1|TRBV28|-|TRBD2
TGTGCCAGCAGCCACAGTCAGGGACTAGCGGGAGGCAATGAGCAGTTCTTC
CASSHSQGLAGGNEQFF
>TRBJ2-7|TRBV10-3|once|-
TGTGCCATCAGGCGCGGGACCCCGCCCGAGGGGGAGCAGTACTTC
CAIRRGTPPEGEQYF
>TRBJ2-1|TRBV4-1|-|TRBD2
TGCGCCAGCAGCCAAAGACTAGCGGGGGAGGATGAGCAGTTCTTC
CASSQRLAGEDEQFF
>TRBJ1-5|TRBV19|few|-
TGTGCCAGTAGTATTTTCAGGGGCGGCTATAGCAATCAGCCCCAGCATTTT
CASSIFRGGYSNQPQHF
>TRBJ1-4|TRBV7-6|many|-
TGTGCCAGCAGCTTAGGGACAGCTAATGAAAAACTGTTTTTT
CASSLGTANEKLFF
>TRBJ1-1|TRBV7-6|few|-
TGTGCCAGCAGCTTAGGGGCGAACACTGAAGCTTTCTTT
CASSLGANTEAFF
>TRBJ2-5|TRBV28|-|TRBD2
TGTGCCAGCAGTTTATATTTGCGCGCGGGGGGTTCGGAGACCCAGTACTTC
CASSLYLRAGGSETQYF
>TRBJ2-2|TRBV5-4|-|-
TGTGCCAGCAGCTTGGGACACCCGAACACCGGGGAGCTGTTTTTT
CASSLGHPNTGELFF
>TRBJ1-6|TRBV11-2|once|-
TGTGCCAGCAGCTTAGCCACAGGATTTTATAATTCACCCCTCCACTTT
CASSLATGFYNSPLHF
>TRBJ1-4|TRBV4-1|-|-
TGCGCCAGCAGCTCTAACCCAAGGGGACTCTCAACTAATGAAAAACTGTTTTTT
CASSSNPRGLSTNEKLFF
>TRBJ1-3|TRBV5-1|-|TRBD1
TGCGCCAGCAGCGTCGGACAGGCGCGACGCTCTGGAAACACCATATATTTT
CASSVGQARRSGNTIYF
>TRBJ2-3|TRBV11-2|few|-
TGTGCCAGCAGCTTAATGGGGGCCGCTAGCACAGATACGCAGTATTTT
CASSLMGAASTDTQYF
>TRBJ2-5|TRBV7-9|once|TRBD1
TGTGCCAGCAGCTACTCGACAGGGCAAGAGACCCAGTACTTC
CASSYSTGQETQYF
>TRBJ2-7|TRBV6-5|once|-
TGTGCCAGCAGGCCGGACAGCTCCTACGAGCAGTACTTC
CASRPDSSYEQYF
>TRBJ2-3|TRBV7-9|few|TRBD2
TGTGCCAGCTCTAGCGGGAGTCGAACAGATACGCAGTATTTT
CASSSGSRTDTQYF
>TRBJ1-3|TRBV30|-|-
TGTGCCTGGACCGGTGGGCAGGGAAACACCATATATTTT
CAWTGGQGNTIYF
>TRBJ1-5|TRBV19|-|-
TGTGCCAGTAGTCCATCGGGTTTAGGTCAGCCCCAGCATTTT
CASSPSGLGQPQHF
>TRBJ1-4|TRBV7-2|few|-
TGTGCCAGCAGCTTAGGAGGGATCAAGGAAAAACTGTTTTTT
CASSLGGIKEKLFF
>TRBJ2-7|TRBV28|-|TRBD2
TGTGCCAGCAGGGAGAGGACTAGCGGGAGCTACGAGCAGTACTTC
CASRERTSGSYEQYF
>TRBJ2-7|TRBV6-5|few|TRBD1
TGTGCCAGCAGCCCGGACAGGAAACTCTACGAGCAGTACTTC
CASSPDRKLYEQYF
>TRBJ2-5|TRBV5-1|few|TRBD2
TGCGCCAGCAGCTTGAGTTTAGCGGGGGTGGAGACCCAGTACTTC
CASSLSLAGVETQYF
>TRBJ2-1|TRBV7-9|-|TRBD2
TGTGCCAGCAGACCCCCGGGACTAGGTAATGAGCAGTTCTTC
CASRPPGLGNEQFF
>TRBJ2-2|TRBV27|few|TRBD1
TGTGCCAGCAGTTTATACCTGCGAGGGGGCTCGAACACCGGGGAGCTGTTTTTT
CASSLYLRGGSNTGELFF
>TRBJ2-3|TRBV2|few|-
TGTGCCAGCAGTGAATACGGCAGGGGGGTCTCGCAGTATTTT
CASSEYGRGVSQYF
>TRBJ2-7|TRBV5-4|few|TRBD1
TGTGCCAGCTCCCCTCCCGGGACAGGGCCCTCCTACGAGCAGTACTTC
CASSPPGTGPSYEQYF
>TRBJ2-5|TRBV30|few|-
TGTGCCTGGAGTGTACAAAACAAAGAGACCCAGTACTTC
CAWSVQNKETQYF
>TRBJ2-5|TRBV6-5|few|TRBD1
TGTGCCAGCAGTTACTCACAGGGGCTGGAGACCCAGTACTTC
CASSYSQGLETQYF
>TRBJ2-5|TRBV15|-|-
TGTGCCACCAGCAGGGAGGGTAAAAGACAAGAGACCCAGTACTTC
CATSREGKRQETQYF
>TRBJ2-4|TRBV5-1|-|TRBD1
TGCGCCAGCAGCGACCGGGACAGGGAAGGTCTAGCCAAAAACATTCAGTACTTC
CASSDRDREGLAKNIQYF
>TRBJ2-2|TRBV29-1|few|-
TGCAGCGTGCACAGGGTCGGGGAGCTGTTTTTT
CSVHRVGELFF
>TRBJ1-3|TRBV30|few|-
TGTGCCTGGAGTGCAGATGATCAGGCGATCTCTGGAAACACCATATATTTT
CAWSADDQAISGNTIYF
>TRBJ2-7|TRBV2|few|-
TGTGCCAGCAGTGTAGGAGAGGGCACCTACGAGCAGTACTTC
CASSVGEGTYEQYF
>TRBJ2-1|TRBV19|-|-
TGTGCGACAATCCAAAGCGGTAACAATGAGCAGTTCTTC
CATIQSGNNEQFF
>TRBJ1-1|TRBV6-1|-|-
TGTGCCAGCAGTGAGGCTCATCCGGGACTCAGGAACACTGAAGCTTTCTTT
CASSEAHPGLRNTEAFF
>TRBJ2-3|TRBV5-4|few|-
TGTGCCAGCAGCTTTGGCGGGCCCACAGATACGCAGTATTTT
CASSFGGPTDTQYF
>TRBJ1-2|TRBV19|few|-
TGTGCCAGTAGTATCCTGGGTCGGGACTATGGCTACACCTTC
CASSILGRDYGYTF
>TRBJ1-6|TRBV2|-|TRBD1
TGTGCCAGCAGTGGACAGGGTCCCCATAATTCACCCCTCCACTTT
CASSGQGPHNSPLHF